Presented here are 21 T cell receptor beta chains from one specimen sequenced in a study of neoadjuvant nivolumab and ipilimumab in lung cancer. Profiling relied on immunoSEQ multiplex PCR, and the TCRdb table lists in-frame clones only, not all of them. The table lists 26,000 or so clones, more than 70% of them singletons. The source was peripheral blood, collected before neoadjuvant nivolumab, alone or with ipilimumab. The receptors here all came from an adult with non-small cell lung cancer.

The rearrangement uses TRBV11-2 and TRBJ1-1; a weak D match, TRBD1 (6 bases). This CDR3 region has 13 residues. Germline V gene data show CDR1 as SGHAT and CDR2 as FQNNGV. The ends were cut back, 6 bases at V and 1 base at J, with 9 bases in the middle. The CDR3 sequence is CASRGTTNTEAFF. CDR3 nucleotides: TGTGCCAGCAGGGGGACAACGAACACTGAAGCTTTCTTT.

The chain has TRBV27 and TRBJ2-5; the match to TRBD2 covers 7 bases. The CDR3 is 13 amino acids. The J segment lost 4 bases and the V segment lost 3 bases, leaving 2 bases of the junction unmatched. Germline loops: CDR1 MNHEY, CDR2 SMNVEV (reference sequence). The CDR3 here is CASSFGEGETQYF. CDR3 bases: TGTGCCAGCAGTTTCGGGGAGGGAGAGACCCAGTACTTC.

The chain uses TRBV5-4 and TRBJ1-2, with D possibly matching TRBD1 (5 bases). The germline CDR1 and CDR2 sequences are SGHNT and YYREEE (reference sequence). Trimming removed 3 bases from V and 6 bases from J, with 9 bases in between. CDR3 length: 12 amino acids. CDR3 nucleotides: TGTGCCAGCAGCTCCAGGGACCATGGCTACACCTTC. Translating it yields CASSSRDHGYTF.

This clone has a handful of counts. The rearrangement joins TRBV29-1 to TRBJ1-1; no clear D gene. The CDR3 length is 12 residues. V gave up 5 bases and J gave up 10 bases, with 17 bases separating them. The germline CDR1 and CDR2 sequences are SQVTM and ANQGSEA. The CDR3 loop is CSVSPTTLGAFF. The DNA of the CDR3 is TGCAGCGTTAGCCCGACTACCCTCGGAGCTTTCTTT.

The V and J genes are TRBV2 and TRBJ1-1; D possibly corresponds to TRBD1 (6 bases). CDR3 length: 15 residues. Trimming stripped 4 bases from V and 1 base from J, with 13 bases between. Germline CDR1 is SNHLY and CDR2 is FYNNEI. This CDR3 reads CASSVHGQTNTEAFF. In DNA, the CDR3 is TGTGCCAGCAGTGTCCATGGACAGACGAACACTGAAGCTTTCTTT.

The V and J genes are TRBV5-1 and TRBJ2-5; no clear D gene. CDR1 is SGHRS, CDR2 YFSETQ, per germline. There are 11 residues in the CDR3. V dropped 6 bases and J dropped 3 bases, with 6 bases sitting between them. CDR3 amino acids: CASKSEETQYF. The DNA of the CDR3 is TGCGCCAGCAAGTCAGAAGAGACCCAGTACTTC.

The chain joins TRBV5-5 to TRBJ1-6; weak D call: TRBD1 (6 bases). V was shortened by 4 bases and J by 5 bases, with 19 bases between the two germline ends. Germline loops: CDR1 SGHKS, CDR2 YYEKEE (reference sequence). The CDR3 is 17 amino acids. Here the CDR3 reads CASSRAGARVNNSPLHF. The CDR3, as DNA: TGTGCCAGCAGCCGCGCAGGGGCTCGGGTCAATAATTCACCCCTCCACTTT.

The chain couples TRBV11-3 to TRBJ2-1, with D possibly being TRBD1 (5 bases). V lost 5 bases and J 8 bases, leaving 19 bases between the germline ends. Germline lookup yields CDR1 SGHNT and CDR2 YENEEA. There are 15 residues in the CDR3. CDR3 amino acids: CASSRDTGIGDEQFF. CDR3 bases: TGTGCCAGCAGCCGAGACACAGGTATTGGGGATGAGCAGTTCTTC.

This sequence joins TRBV5-1 and TRBJ1-4; TRBD1 matches 8 bases. Germline trimming cut 9 bases from V and 0 bases from J; bases unmatched to any gene: 13. Germline assignment: CDR1 SGHRS and CDR2 YFSETQ. CDR3 length: 17 amino acids. The CDR3 DNA follows: TGCGCCACCAAATCCGGGACAGGAGGAGCAACTAATGAAAAACTGTTTTTT. Protein sequence: CATKSGTGGATNEKLFF.

This chain joins TRBV9 and TRBJ2-7, with D possibly being TRBD1 (6 bases). Trimming shortened V by 0 bases and J by 2 bases, and 9 bases separated the two germline ends. Germline CDR1 is SGDLS and CDR2 is YYNGEE. The CDR3 length is 14 residues. The CDR3: CASSVGQGTYEQYF. The CDR3 nucleotides are TGTGCCAGCAGCGTAGGCCAGGGGACCTACGAGCAGTACTTC.

J is TRBJ1-1 and V is TRBV6-5, with D uncertain. The CDR3 spans 13 residues. From germline, CDR1 is MNHEY and CDR2 SVGAGI. Trimming removed 6 bases at V and 1 base at J, with 9 bases between. Written as DNA, the CDR3 is TGTGCCAGCAGCCCGAAAACGAACACTGAAGCTTTCTTT. This encodes CASSPKTNTEAFF.

V is TRBV7-2 and J is TRBJ2-7; no clear D. Between the trimmed V and J ends, which lost 1 base and 0 bases, there was a span of 10 bases. The CDR3 length is 15 residues. The germline CDR1 and CDR2 sequences are SGHTA and FQGNSA. CDR3 region: CASSLEGQSSYEQYF. The CDR3 bases are TGTGCCAGCAGCTTAGAAGGTCAGAGCTCCTACGAGCAGTACTTC.

CDR3 sequence reads: CASSLGREETQYF. Here the CDR3 DNA reads TGTGCCAGCAGTCTGGGCAGGGAAGAGACCCAGTACTTC. This chain links TRBV5-5 with TRBJ2-5, with D perhaps matching TRBD1 (5 bases). Germline assignment: CDR1 SGHKS and CDR2 YYEKEE (reference sequence). The CDR3 sequence is 13 residues long. V shed 5 bases and J shed 3 bases, with 11 bases lying between them.

V gene TRBV6-1 combines with J gene TRBJ2-5; weak D call: TRBD2 (6 bases). CDR3 length equals 14 residues. V was shortened by 4 bases and J by 4 bases, with 13 bases between the two germline ends. Per germline, CDR1 MNHNS and CDR2 SASEGT. CDR3 loop: CASSGGVSAETQYF. The CDR3 nucleotides read TGTGCCAGCAGTGGCGGGGTTTCAGCAGAGACCCAGTACTTC.

The V call is TRBV7-9, the J call TRBJ2-2; D unclear. Germline-derived CDR1 and CDR2 are SEHNR and FQNEAQ (reference sequence). The CDR3 is made up of 12 amino acids. V lost 3 bases and J 10 bases, leaving 9 bases between the germline ends. The DNA for the CDR3 is TGTGCCAGCAGCTTGAACTCTGAGGAGCTGTTTTTT. Translated, it gives CASSLNSEELFF.

The chain is built from TRBV2 and TRBJ1-1; 11 nucleotides agree with TRBD1. V lost 8 bases to trimming and J lost 10 bases; unmatched junction nucleotides: 12. CDR1 and CDR2 (germline): SNHLY, FYNNEI. The CDR3 extends over 14 amino acids. The CDR3 bases are TGTGCCAGCTTCCTCCGGACAGGGGGCGGGAGAGCTTTCTTT. This encodes CASFLRTGGGRAFF.

This chain connects TRBV28 to TRBJ1-4; D not certain. Trimming left V 4 bases short and J 4 bases short, with 10 bases between. The germline CDR1 and CDR2 sequences are MDHEN and SYDVKM. The CDR3 sequence is 14 residues long. CDR3 coding DNA: TGTGCCAGCAGTTCTCAAGTCTTTAATGAAAAACTGTTTTTT. This sequence encodes CASSSQVFNEKLFF. Full variable domain (remainder filled in from reference TRBV28 and TRBJ1-4): DVKVTQSSRYLVKRTGEKVFLECVQDMDHENMFWYRQDPGLGLRLIYFSYDVKMKEKGDIPEGYSVSREKKERFSLILESASTNQTSMYLCASSSQVFNEKLFFGSGTQLSVL.

This chain joins TRBV9 and TRBJ2-3; 10 bases are shared with TRBD1. The CDR3 is 15 amino acids. Unmatched junction bases numbered 4, after V lost 3 bases and J lost 3 bases. Germline V gives CDR1 SGDLS, CDR2 YYNGEE. DNA of the CDR3: TGTGCCAGCAGCGCCCGGACAGGGGGGACAGATACGCAGTATTTT. Translated: CASSARTGGTDTQYF.

V and J are TRBV7-9 and TRBJ1-1; TRBD1 is a possible D gene (5 bases). The V end lost 5 bases, the J end lost 7 bases, and 17 bases lay between the germline ends. Germline V lookup: CDR1 SEHNR, CDR2 FQNEAQ (reference sequence). The CDR3 contains 14 residues. This CDR3 reads CASSHIRIGGEAFF. The CDR3 DNA is TGTGCCAGCAGCCACATTAGGATTGGGGGTGAAGCTTTCTTT. The full variable domain, in which reference TRBV7-9 and TRBJ1-1 provide the parts outside the CDR3, is DTGVSQNPRHKITKRGQNVTFRCDPISEHNRLYWYRQTLGQGPEFLTYFQNEAQLEKSRLLSDRFSAERPKGSFSTLEIQRTEQGDSAMYLCASSHIRIGGEAFFGQGTRLTVV.

This chain connects TRBV29-1 to TRBJ1-1; 9 bases agree with TRBD1. The germline gives CDR1 SQVTM, CDR2 ANQGSEA. Trimming took 6 bases from V and 7 from J; bases not matched to a gene: 3. There are 11 residues in the CDR3. The CDR3 coding sequence is TGCAGCGTGGGACAGGGATATGAAGCTTTCTTT. Amino acid sequence: CSVGQGYEAFF.

The rearrangement joins TRBV5-4 to TRBJ2-7; no reliable D call. Germline V lookup: CDR1 SGHNT, CDR2 YYREEE (reference sequence). This CDR3 is built from 13 residues. V was clipped by 0 bases and J by 2 bases, with 6 bases between them. CDR3 bases: TGTGCCAGCAGCTTGGAACGGACCTACGAGCAGTACTTC. It codes for CASSLERTYEQYF.